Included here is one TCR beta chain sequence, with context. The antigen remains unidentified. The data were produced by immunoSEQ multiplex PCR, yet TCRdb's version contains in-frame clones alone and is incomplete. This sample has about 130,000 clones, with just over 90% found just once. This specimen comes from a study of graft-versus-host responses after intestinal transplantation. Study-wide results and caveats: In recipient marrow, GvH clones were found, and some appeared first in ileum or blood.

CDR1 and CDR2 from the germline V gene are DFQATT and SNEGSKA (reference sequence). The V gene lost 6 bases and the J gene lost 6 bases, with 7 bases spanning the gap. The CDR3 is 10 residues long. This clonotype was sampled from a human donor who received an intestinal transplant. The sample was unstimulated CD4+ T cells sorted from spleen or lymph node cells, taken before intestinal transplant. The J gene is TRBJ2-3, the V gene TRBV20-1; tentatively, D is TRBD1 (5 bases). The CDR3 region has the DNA TGCAGTGCCCCAGGGGATACGCAGTATTTT. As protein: CSAPGDTQYF.